This TCR beta chain was captured by sequencing in a study of tissue T cells after allogeneic stem cell transplantation. General study findings and limits: Motif-based clustering found tissue-specific repertoire signatures shared across patients, though few clones were shared.

This sample's time point: mouse harvest day 14 after allogeneic transplant. Tail vein injection delivered 10^7 T-cell-depleted bone marrow cells and 10^6 splenic CD5+ T cells. Germline V CDR1 and CDR2: GFQATS, STVNSAI. Trimming removed 2 bases from V and 8 bases from J; junction bases left unmatched: 7. The CDR3 loop spans 13 amino acids. Data came from immunoSEQ multiplex PCR; TCRdb stores just in-frame clones and leaves some out. The sample lists 4,000 to 5,000 clones, less than 50% occurring once. Within the sample, this clone is medium-sized. Its matching antigen is unknown. Gene names follow the mouse nomenclature. Read coverage stops 1 residue before the CDR3 terminus; the germline J gene supplies the remainder.

This sequence joins TRBV20 and TRBJ2-5, with TRBD1 identical over 7 bases. The source is a female BALB/c mouse given C57BL/6 T cells with graft-versus-host disease after an allogeneic hematopoietic cell transplant. Sequenced: gut tissue. Here the CDR3 reads CGARTGTEGTQYF. Incomplete CDR3 DNA: TGTGGTGCTAGGACCGGGACAGAGGGCACCCAGTAC.